Following are 20 T cell receptor beta chains from one sample sequenced in a study of T-cell reconstitution after alpha-beta-depleted transplantation in children. Molecular barcoding with unique molecular identifiers was used for the TCRbeta library. TCRdb re-called the PCR reads with MiXCR, one entry per CDR3 protein. The profile shows just under 550,000 distinct CDR3 sequences, around 20% of them singletons. The material sequenced was PBMCs from the stem cell graft donor, taken from the stem cell graft. The receptors were sampled from a human donor who donated a stem cell graft to a child with acute lymphoblastic leukemia.

There are a few counts of this clonotype. The chain links TRBV12-3 or TRBV12-4 to TRBJ2-1; TRBD1 aligns across 8 bases. Trimming cost V 6 bases and J 0 bases; bases outside gene matches: 4. The CDR3 spans 15 residues. The DNA for the CDR3 is TGTGCCAGCAGCCGGACAGGGAGCTCCTACAATGAGCAGTTCTTC. Translating it yields CASSRTGSSYNEQFF.

CDR3 loop: CSALSLLGGELFF. The DNA for the CDR3 is TGCAGTGCTTTATCCCTTTTGGGCGGGGAGCTGTTTTTT. This sequence joins TRBV20-1 and TRBJ2-2; no reliable D call. This CDR3 is built from 13 residues. V dropped 5 bases and J dropped 7 bases, with 14 bases sitting between them. Germline CDR1 is DFQATT and CDR2 is SNEGSKA (reference sequence).

The V and J genes are TRBV14 and TRBJ2-1; 11 bases are shared with TRBD2. The V gene end was trimmed by 1 base and the J gene end by 4 bases; junction bases not matched to a gene: 3. Per germline, CDR1 SGHDN and CDR2 FVKESK. The CDR3 consists of 16 residues. The CDR3 region has the DNA TGTGCCAGCAGCCAAGGGGGACTAGCGGTTTACAATGAGCAGTTCTTC. Translated: CASSQGGLAVYNEQFF.

This clonotype was observed a handful of times. V and J are TRBV3-1 and TRBJ2-4; 10 nucleotides align to TRBD1. The ends lost 6 bases at V and 1 base at J; junction bases unmatched: 3. The CDR3 loop spans 15 amino acids. Germline V gives CDR1 LGHDT, CDR2 YNNKEL (reference sequence). The CDR3 loop reads CASRDRGKAKNIQYF. The CDR3 DNA follows: TGTGCCAGCAGGGACAGGGGGAAGGCCAAAAACATTCAGTACTTC.

This clonotype was observed a handful of times. The chain joins TRBV5-1 to TRBJ2-5, with TRBD1 matching over 12 bases. This CDR3 contains 17 residues. Germline lookup yields CDR1 SGHRS and CDR2 YFSETQ. V trimming: 5 bases; J trimming: 0 bases; junction bases outside the gene matches: 8. CDR3 protein: CASRTGQGALNQETQYF. The CDR3 coding sequence is TGCGCCAGCAGGACGGGACAGGGGGCGCTAAACCAAGAGACCCAGTACTTC.

This rearrangement joins TRBV27 to TRBJ2-7; D possibly matches TRBD1 or TRBD2 (5 bases each). Germline CDR1 is MNHEY and CDR2 is SMNVEV (reference sequence). Trimming stripped 2 bases from V and 7 bases from J, with 15 bases between. CDR3 size: 14 residues. The CDR3 region is CASSLEGSRREQYF. For the CDR3, the DNA is TGTGCCAGCAGTTTAGAGGGGAGTAGGAGGGAGCAGTACTTC.

This clonotype was seen only a few times. The chain recombines TRBV25-1 with TRBJ1-1; 7 bases line up with TRBD1. CDR1 MGHDK and CDR2 SYGVNS come from the germline V gene. V lost 4 bases and J lost 6; bases outside the gene matches: 2. The CDR3 runs to 12 residues. The CDR3 region has the DNA TGTGCCAGCAGTGGTCAGGGGGCTGAAGCTTTCTTT. Translating gives CASSGQGAEAFF. Drawing the rest from reference TRBV25-1 and TRBJ1-1, the complete variable domain is EADIYQTPRYLVIGTGKKITLECSQTMGHDKMYWYQQDPGMELHLIHYSYGVNSTEKGDLSSESTVSRIRTEHFPLTLESARPSHTSQYLCASSGQGAEAFFGQGTRLTVV.

This clonotype was found a few times. V gene TRBV4-1 combines with J gene TRBJ2-7; TRBD1 matches at 7 bases. The length of the CDR3 is 14 residues. V lost 2 bases, J lost 4 bases, and 5 bases stayed unmatched. Germline CDR1 MGHRA, CDR2 YSYEKL. The CDR3 here is CASSQPGQRYEQYF. As DNA, the CDR3 is TGCGCCAGCAGCCAACCGGGACAGCGGTACGAGCAGTACTTC.

The chain links TRBV3-1 to TRBJ2-4; D not certain. The CDR3 extends over 19 amino acids. Germline CDR1 is LGHDT and CDR2 is YNNKEL (reference sequence). Trimming took off 6 bases at V and 0 bases at J, with 24 bases between the two ends. The CDR3 DNA is TGTGCCAGCAGTAAGCCGACTCGCACAACGGTCCTAGCCAAAAACATTCAGTACTTC. Translating gives CASSKPTRTTVLAKNIQYF.

The gene calls are TRBV5-1 and TRBJ2-3; D gene uncertain. TRBJ1-5 explains the end of the DNA better; the J call may be wrong. This CDR3 comprises 14 residues. CDR1 and CDR2 (germline): SGHRS, YFSETQ. CDR3 region: CASSVRRETDTQHF. Written as DNA, the CDR3 is TGCGCCAGCAGCGTAAGGCGGGAGACCGATACGCAGCATTTT.

V usage is TRBV7-9 and J usage is TRBJ2-7; 9 nucleotides line up with TRBD1. Germline CDR1 and CDR2: SEHNR and FQNEAQ (reference sequence). The V segment lost 5 bases and the J segment 9 bases; nucleotides outside the gene matches: 5. This CDR3 contains 12 residues. The CDR3 spells CASSTGQGGQYF. The CDR3 region has the DNA TGTGCCAGCAGCACGGGACAGGGAGGGCAGTACTTC.

The rearrangement uses TRBV6-2 or TRBV6-3 and TRBJ2-2, with TRBD2 matching over 14 bases. CDR3 length: 17 residues. V shed 4 bases, J shed 6 bases, and the junction held 7 bases outside the gene matches. The germline CDR1 and CDR2 sequences are MNHEY and SVGEGT. CDR3 DNA: TGTGCCAGCAGTTGGTTGGGACTAGCGGGAGTTGCCGGGGAGCTGTTTTTT. Residues: CASSWLGLAGVAGELFF.

The CDR3 loop is CSVIAASYNEQFF. The CDR3 DNA reads TGCAGCGTAATAGCGGCCTCCTACAATGAGCAGTTCTTC. V and J are TRBV29-1 and TRBJ2-1; the D gene is possibly TRBD2 (6 bases). Trimming took 6 bases from V and 0 from J, leaving 9 bases between them. CDR1 is SQVTM, CDR2 ANQGSEA, per germline. The CDR3 has 13 amino acids.

The gene calls are TRBV5-1 and TRBJ1-2, with D uncertain. The germline CDR1 and CDR2 sequences are SGHRS and YFSETQ. V was clipped by 0 bases and J by 5 bases, with 8 bases between them. This CDR3 region has 13 residues. The CDR3 loop reads CASSLEGSYGYTF. CDR3 nucleotide sequence: TGCGCCAGCAGCTTGGAGGGATCTTATGGCTACACCTTC.

V is TRBV20-1 and J is TRBJ2-7; 9 bases match TRBD1. The germline CDR1 and CDR2 sequences are DFQATT and SNEGSKA (reference sequence). The CDR3 totals 15 residues. Trimming cost V 2 bases and J 0 bases; bases outside gene matches: 5. This chain's CDR3 is CSARTTGGLSYEQYF. CDR3 in DNA: TGCAGTGCTAGAACGACAGGGGGGCTCTCCTACGAGCAGTACTTC.

The table lists this clonotype with a few counts. This rearrangement joins TRBV27 to TRBJ1-6; D is unresolved. This CDR3 region has 16 residues. CDR1 and CDR2 from the germline V gene are MNHEY and SMNVEV (reference sequence). Deletions cut 0 bases from V and 2 bases from J, with 8 bases between. The CDR3 DNA sequence: TGTGCCAGCAGTTTATCCGGGATCGCCTATAATTCACCCCTCCACTTT. Encoded protein: CASSLSGIAYNSPLHF.

The chain links TRBV5-1 to TRBJ2-1; D is perhaps TRBD2 (5 bases). The CDR3 is 12 amino acids. Looked up from germline, CDR1 is SGHRS and CDR2 is YFSETQ. V was pared by 3 bases and J by 7 bases, with 8 bases between. As DNA, the CDR3 is TGCGCCAGCAGCTCGGACTGGAATGAGCAGTTCTTC. It is translated as CASSSDWNEQFF.

The chain employs TRBV5-1 and TRBJ2-3; TRBD1 might be the D (6 bases). Germline CDR1 SGHRS, CDR2 YFSETQ. CDR3 length: 18 amino acids. V was shortened by 0 bases and J by 0 bases, with 17 bases between the two germline ends. The chain's CDR3 is CASSLDPDRHESTDTQYF. The CDR3 coding sequence is TGCGCCAGCAGCTTGGATCCGGACAGACACGAGAGCACAGATACGCAGTATTTT.

This clonotype was picked up a small number of times. The chain recombines TRBV10-3 with TRBJ2-7, with 8 bases matching TRBD1. CDR3 size: 14 residues. With V trimmed by 7 bases and J by 3 bases, 8 bases remained unmatched. Germline-derived CDR1 and CDR2 are ENHRY and SYGVKD. The CDR3 loop reads CAITEGQGFYEQYF. The CDR3 DNA reads TGTGCCATCACCGAAGGACAGGGATTCTACGAGCAGTACTTC.

This clonotype occurred a few times. The V gene is TRBV20-1, the J gene TRBJ1-2; TRBD1 might be the D (5 bases). CDR3 size: 11 residues. Germline lookup yields CDR1 DFQATT and CDR2 SNEGSKA (reference sequence). Trimming pared 5 bases from V and 8 bases from J, leaving 12 bases between. CDR3 coding DNA: TGCAGTGCTCTCCAGGGATACGGCTACACCTTC. Encoded protein: CSALQGYGYTF.